These T cell receptor beta chains were read from a single sample in a study of blood T cell repertoires in COVID-19. The method was immunoSEQ multiplex PCR; TCRdb's version includes in-frame clones alone and lacks a portion of them. The sample lists around 480,000 clones, roughly 87% occurring once. The specimen sequenced was PBMCs or T cells enriched from blood (not recorded which). These receptors were collected from a young woman who had recovered from COVID-19. Each CDR3 is given with its conserved first and last residue. The order of the fields is CDR3 protein, clone size, J gene, V gene. Where a row states a size, it is once, few, many or the class of an expanded clone; other rows omit it.

CDR3 protein: CASSLDRAGNTIYF
clone size: NA
J gene: TRBJ1-3
V gene: TRBV11-2

CDR3 protein: CASTHTSLTGSYNEQFF
clone size: NA
J gene: TRBJ2-1
V gene: TRBV9

CDR3 protein: CATSDGGDTNEKLFF
clone size: NA
J gene: TRBJ1-4
V gene: TRBV24-1

CDR3 protein: CASSLEQVIITEQFF
clone size: NA
J gene: TRBJ2-1
V gene: TRBV7-2

CDR3 protein: CASSQPGQGGRETQYF
clone size: NA
J gene: TRBJ2-5
V gene: TRBV4-1

CDR3 protein: CTVVGAQYF
clone size: NA
J gene: TRBJ2-5
V gene: TRBV20-1

CDR3 protein: CASSSTGRSYNEQFF
clone size: NA
J gene: TRBJ2-1
V gene: TRBV7-6

CDR3 protein: CSASRLADYNEQFF
clone size: NA
J gene: TRBJ2-1
V gene: TRBV20-1

CDR3 protein: CASSLGAANTDTQYF
clone size: NA
J gene: TRBJ2-3
V gene: TRBV5-1

CDR3 protein: CSVGGQSNTEAFF
clone size: NA
J gene: TRBJ1-1
V gene: TRBV29-1

CDR3 protein: CASSPSTDTQYF
clone size: NA
J gene: TRBJ2-3
V gene: TRBV12-3/TRBV12-4

CDR3 protein: CAWTLSGLRTPVF
clone size: NA
J gene: TRBJ2-1
V gene: TRBV30

CDR3 protein: CASSPRQGAGYGYTF
clone size: NA
J gene: TRBJ1-2
V gene: TRBV4-1

CDR3 protein: CAWSADNEQFF
clone size: NA
J gene: TRBJ2-1
V gene: TRBV30

CDR3 protein: CASSQGSMNTEAFF
clone size: NA
J gene: TRBJ1-1
V gene: TRBV5-1

CDR3 protein: CASRVTIAGNTIYF
clone size: few
J gene: TRBJ1-3
V gene: TRBV5-1

CDR3 protein: CASSSSGGSSYEQYF
clone size: NA
J gene: TRBJ2-7
V gene: TRBV2

CDR3 protein: CASTLSGAYGYTF
clone size: NA
J gene: TRBJ1-2
V gene: TRBV2

CDR3 protein: CASSLTGGEDTQYF
clone size: NA
J gene: TRBJ2-3
V gene: TRBV7-3

CDR3 protein: CASSIGRGGGPYEQYF
clone size: NA
J gene: TRBJ2-7
V gene: TRBV19

CDR3 protein: CASSQQWGQGANGYTF
clone size: NA
J gene: TRBJ1-2
V gene: TRBV4-1

CDR3 protein: CAVGGYNYGYTF
clone size: NA
J gene: TRBJ1-2
V gene: TRBV7-6

CDR3 protein: CASSLVGPGLRVSTDTQYF
clone size: NA
J gene: TRBJ2-3
V gene: TRBV5-1

CDR3 protein: CASRSRQGADEQYF
clone size: NA
J gene: TRBJ2-7
V gene: TRBV6-5

CDR3 protein: CASSPQEGATDTQYF
clone size: NA
J gene: TRBJ2-3
V gene: TRBV5-1

CDR3 protein: CASSQPGQKLSGELFF
clone size: NA
J gene: TRBJ2-2
V gene: TRBV4-1

CDR3 protein: CAQGQAYEQYF
clone size: NA
J gene: TRBJ2-7
V gene: TRBV30

CDR3 protein: CASSIVGQRNSPLHF
clone size: NA
J gene: TRBJ1-6
V gene: TRBV19

CDR3 protein: CAISELRTGGADTQYF
clone size: NA
J gene: TRBJ2-3
V gene: TRBV10-3